This is a list of T cell receptor beta chains from one sample in a study of response to subunit inactivated influenza vaccine. Using its own MiXCR run on the RT-PCR reads, TCRdb lists one record per CDR3 protein. The table shows roughly 650,000 distinct CDR3 sequences, with about a sixth occurring only once. The starting material was PBMCs from blood, obtained approximately 12 days after vaccination. Receptors were obtained from a man in his fifties or sixties who received an inactivated influenza vaccine. Each CDR3 is given with its conserved first and last residue. The D gene is left open where the match is weak. Clone size is given for some rows only: seen once, a few or many times, or a class if the clone is expanded.

>TRBV20-1|TRBD1|few|TRBJ1-5
TGCAGTGCTAGAGAACAGGGGGGAAGTAGCAATCAGCCCCAGCATTTT
CSAREQGGSSNQPQHF
>TRBV14|NA|NA|TRBJ2-1
TGTGCCAGCAGCCAAGATCGTGGGGCTTACTACAATGAGCAGTTCTTC
CASSQDRGAYYNEQFF
>TRBV28|TRBD2|NA|TRBJ2-1
TGTGCCAGCAGTGGAGCTAGCGGCACCTACAATGAGCAGTTCTTC
CASSGASGTYNEQFF
>TRBV3-1|NA|NA|TRBJ1-1
TGTGCCAGCAGCCGAGACGGGGGCGCGGCTGAAGCTTTCTTT
CASSRDGGAAEAFF
>TRBV28|NA|few|TRBJ1-5
TGTGCCAGCAGTTTACGGGGGTCTCATCAGCCCCAGCATTTT
CASSLRGSHQPQHF
>TRBV7-2|TRBD2|few|TRBJ2-7
TGTGCCAGCAGCTCCTCCGGACTAGGACTAAGGGAGCAGTACTTC
CASSSSGLGLREQYF
>TRBV10-3|NA|NA|TRBJ1-1
TGTGCCATCAGTGATAACACTGAAGCTTTCTTT
CAISDNTEAFF
>TRBV18|NA|few|TRBJ2-5
TGTGCCAGCTCAGAATTTGAGTCGGAGACCCAGTACTTC
CASSEFESETQYF
>TRBV10-3|NA|few|TRBJ2-2
TGTGCCATCAGTGCTAACACTTTCACCGGGGAGCTGTTTTTT
CAISANTFTGELFF
>TRBV2|TRBD1|NA|TRBJ1-2
TGTGCCAGCAGTGAAGCACGTTTACGGACAGGAGGGGGCTACACCTTC
CASSEARLRTGGGYTF
>TRBV5-1|NA|few|TRBJ2-1
TGCGCCAGCAGACCGTTCGGGACTGACTCCTACAATGAGCAGTTCTTC
CASRPFGTDSYNEQFF
>TRBV20-1|NA|NA|TRBJ2-7
TGCAGTGTGTTCTCACACGAGGCGGTTACCTACGAGCAGTACTTC
CSVFSHEAVTYEQYF
>TRBV6-2/TRBV6-3|TRBD2|NA|TRBJ2-1
TGTGCCAGCAGTTACTTGCAACCGGGACTAGCGGGCTTTCAAGGGTCCTACAATGAGCAGTTCTTC
CASSYLQPGLAGFQGSYNEQFF
>TRBV29-1|NA|many|TRBJ2-5
TGCAGCGTTCAAGAACACCAAGAGACCCAGTACTTC
CSVQEHQETQYF
>TRBV9|TRBD2|many|TRBJ2-3
TGTGCCAGCAGCGTAAGACGGGGGGGGACAGATACGCAGTATTTT
CASSVRRGGTDTQYF
>TRBV10-1|NA|few|TRBJ2-7
TGCGCCAGCAGTGAGTCACTAGGACCCTACGAGCAGTACTTC
CASSESLGPYEQYF
>TRBV20-1|NA|NA|TRBJ2-3
TGCAGTGCGAGACATGTCACAGATACGCAGTATTTT
CSARHVTDTQYF
>TRBV29-1|TRBD1|NA|TRBJ1-2
TGCAGCGCGGGGCAGGGGGCGTTTAATGGCTACACCTTC
CSAGQGAFNGYTF
>TRBV21-1|NA|NA|TRBJ2-3
TGTGCCAGCAGCAAACTAACGCTAGCGGGAAATACCACGGATACGCAGTATTTT
CASSKLTLAGNTTDTQYF
>TRBV6-1|TRBD2|few|TRBJ2-1
TGTGCCAGCAGCCAAACGGGGGGAGGCTCCTACAATGAGCAGTTCTTC
CASSQTGGGSYNEQFF
>TRBV12-3/TRBV12-4|TRBD2|NA|TRBJ2-3
TGTGCCAGCAGTATACTAGCGGGGGGGCCTACAGATACGCAGTATTTT
CASSILAGGPTDTQYF
>TRBV5-1|NA|NA|TRBJ2-5
TGCGCCAGCAGCTGGGGGCAGGGCCGAGAGACCCAGTACTTC
CASSWGQGRETQYF
>TRBV3-1|TRBD2|NA|TRBJ2-7
TGTGCCAGCAGCCCCCCCTCAGGAGCGGGGGGGTACGAGCAGTACTTC
CASSPPSGAGGYEQYF
>TRBV3-1|NA|NA|TRBJ2-3
TGTGCCAGCAGCCAAAGGCAGCACAATACGCAGTATTTT
CASSQRQHNTQYF
>TRBV7-2|TRBD1|NA|TRBJ1-6
TGTGCCAGCACCCTGACAGGGGCTGGAAATTCACCCCTCCACTTT
CASTLTGAGNSPLHF
>TRBV5-1|NA|many|TRBJ1-2
TGCGCCAGCAGCCTAACAGGGTCTGGGTTTGGTGGCTACACCTTC
CASSLTGSGFGGYTF